The 23 T cell receptor beta chains below all came from one sample that was sequenced in a study of blood T cells in healthy people across ages. A second PCR, run for 7 to 11 cycles, used a sample-barcoded 5' primer plus a J-beta primer mix. TCRdb redid the calling of the 5' RACE reads with MiXCR, one entry per CDR3 protein. The sample has roughly 1.4 million distinct CDR3 sequences; approximately 60% are singletons. The sample comprised blood. Receptor source: a man younger than 35 in good health.

J is TRBJ2-7 and V is TRBV28; 7 positions match TRBD2. Losses at the gene ends were 11 bases for V and 2 bases for J; bases not matched to a gene: 6. The CDR3 loop spans 12 amino acids. The V gene's germline CDR1 is MDHEN and CDR2 SYDVKM. CDR3 protein: CAVSRGAYEQYF. The DNA for the CDR3 is TGTGCCGTATCCCGGGGGGCCTACGAGCAGTACTTC.

Points on this clonotype: One end of the junction varies from germline; a read error may be responsible. The chain recombines TRBV28 with TRBJ2-3, with D hard to call. CDR3 length equals 15 residues. Germline loops: CDR1 MDHEN, CDR2 SYDVKM. The CDR3 sequence is CVSSLSRPSPDTQYF. DNA of the CDR3: TGTGTCAGCAGTTTATCGCGACCGAGCCCAGATACGCAGTATTTT.

This chain links TRBV7-2 with TRBJ2-7, with D perhaps matching TRBD2 (6 bases). Germline CDR1 reads SGHTA; CDR2 reads FQGNSA. The V and J ends lost 2 bases and 3 bases respectively, with 20 bases between them. The CDR3 loop spans 17 amino acids. CDR3 coding DNA: TGTGCCAGCAGCTTATCCCCATCGGAGGGCCCACGCTACGAGCAGTACTTC. It encodes CASSLSPSEGPRYEQYF.

The chain employs TRBV7-2 and TRBJ2-1; D may be TRBD1 (7 bases). With 3 bases removed from V and 8 bases from J, the gap between germline ends came to 14 bases. The CDR3 is 14 amino acids. Germline V gene lookup returns CDR1 SGHTA and CDR2 FQGNSA. CDR3 sequence: CASSFPGGFDEQFF. The CDR3 bases are TGTGCCAGCAGCTTCCCAGGGGGGTTCGATGAGCAGTTCTTC.

V usage is TRBV9 and J usage is TRBJ1-1; TRBD1 might be the D (6 bases). Trimming pared 0 bases from V and 1 base from J, leaving 10 bases between. The CDR3 loop spans 15 amino acids. Germline loops: CDR1 SGDLS, CDR2 YYNGEE. The CDR3 DNA sequence: TGTGCCAGCAGCGTAGGTACAGGGAGGAACACTGAAGCTTTCTTT. It is translated as CASSVGTGRNTEAFF. The entire variable domain, with the rest obtained from reference TRBV9 and TRBJ1-1, is as follows: DSGVTQTPKHLITATGQRVTLRCSPRSGDLSVYWYQQSLDQGLQFLIQYYNGEERAKGNILERFSAQQFPDLHSELNLSSLELGDSALYFCASSVGTGRNTEAFFGQGTRLTVV.

The V call is TRBV25-1, the J call TRBJ2-3, with 9 bases that match TRBD1. The CDR3 is 18 residues long. The V gene end was trimmed by 2 bases and the J gene end by 4 bases; junction bases not matched to a gene: 13. Germline CDR1 MGHDK, CDR2 SYGVNS. Here the CDR3 DNA reads TGTGCCAGCAGTGAAGTCCCGGGACAGGGACAAGTGTCAGATACGCAGTATTTT. Its protein is CASSEVPGQGQVSDTQYF. Supplemented by reference TRBV25-1 and TRBJ2-3, the full variable domain reads EADIYQTPRYLVIGTGKKITLECSQTMGHDKMYWYQQDPGMELHLIHYSYGVNSTEKGDLSSESTVSRIRTEHFPLTLESARPSHTSQYLCASSEVPGQGQVSDTQYFGPGTRLTVL.

This clonotype was counted between two and nine times. The gene calls are TRBV29-1 and TRBJ2-7, with 12 bases lining up with TRBD2. V lost 6 bases to trimming and J lost 5 bases; unmatched junction nucleotides: 5. The CDR3 spans 13 residues. The V gene's germline CDR1 is SQVTM and CDR2 ANQGSEA. Here the CDR3 reads CSVVTSGGNEQYF. DNA for the CDR3: TGCAGCGTGGTGACTAGCGGGGGAAACGAGCAGTACTTC.

This clonotype was counted between two and nine times. V gene TRBV12-3 or TRBV12-4 combines with J gene TRBJ1-2, with a tentative D call TRBD1 (6 bases). The length of the CDR3 is 17 residues. V was trimmed by 0 bases and J by 8 bases, leaving 22 bases between them. The CDR3 protein is CASSLALRGTGSGGYTF. CDR3 in DNA: TGTGCCAGCAGTTTAGCGCTCCGCGGCACAGGGTCAGGGGGCTACACCTTC.

This clonotype showed up just a few times. The gene calls are TRBV29-1 and TRBJ2-5; TRBD1 matches at 8 bases. CDR3 length: 13 amino acids. Trimming took 8 bases from V and 3 from J; bases not matched to a gene: 8. CDR1 is SQVTM, CDR2 ANQGSEA, per germline. CDR3 coding DNA: TGCAGCTGCGGACAGGGCATAGAAGAGACCCAGTACTTC. Translation: CSCGQGIEETQYF.

This clonotype was picked up a small number of times. The chain employs TRBV10-3 and TRBJ2-1; TRBD2 matches 8 bases. Per germline, CDR1 ENHRY and CDR2 SYGVKD. J lost 2 bases, V lost 0 bases, and 6 bases had no gene match. The CDR3 consists of 17 residues. The CDR3 DNA reads as TGTGCCATCAGTGAGTCCGAGCGGGGGTTCCCCTACAATGAGCAGTTCTTC. Its protein product is CAISESERGFPYNEQFF.

V gene TRBV5-1 combines with J gene TRBJ2-5; 9 bases align to TRBD2. This CDR3 is 16 amino acids long. J was trimmed by 2 bases and V by 2 bases; bases with no gene match: 7. Germline CDR1 and CDR2: SGHRS and YFSETQ. The CDR3 here is CASSFLTSGLQETQYF. CDR3 nucleotide sequence: TGCGCCAGCAGCTTTTTGACTAGCGGACTACAAGAGACCCAGTACTTC.

There are a few counts of this clonotype. This chain links TRBV28 with TRBJ2-7, with D perhaps matching TRBD2 (5 bases). V was pared by 5 bases and J by 0 bases, with 14 bases between. This CDR3 has 15 residues. Germline CDR1 is MDHEN and CDR2 is SYDVKM. The CDR3 nucleotides are TGTGCCAGCAGTCTCCCGGACTTCCGCTCCTACGAGCAGTACTTC. Translating it yields CASSLPDFRSYEQYF.

The chain uses TRBV6-5 and TRBJ2-7, with 8 bases lining up with TRBD2. CDR1 is MNHEY, CDR2 SVGAGI, per germline. V lost 5 bases, J lost 2 bases, and 5 bases stayed unmatched. The CDR3 covers 14 residues. CDR3 amino acids: CASSLREGPYEQYF. In DNA form, the CDR3 reads TGTGCCAGCAGTCTTCGGGAGGGTCCCTACGAGCAGTACTTC.

J is TRBJ1-1 and V is TRBV12-3 or TRBV12-4; D not certain. The V end lost 5 bases, the J end lost 3 bases, and 10 bases lay between the germline ends. There are 13 residues in the CDR3. CDR3 sequence reads: CASSPYLHTEAFF. CDR3 nucleotide sequence: TGTGCCAGCAGTCCCTATTTGCACACTGAAGCTTTCTTT.

The chain links TRBV3-1 to TRBJ1-5; D is undetermined. The CDR3 consists of 13 residues. From germline, CDR1 is LGHDT and CDR2 YNNKEL (reference sequence). The V and J ends lost 3 bases and 4 bases respectively, with 7 bases between them. CDR3 sequence: CASSHMKNQPQHF. The CDR3 nucleotides read TGTGCCAGCAGCCATATGAAGAATCAGCCCCAGCATTTT.

The V gene is TRBV7-8, the J gene TRBJ2-1; 11 positions match TRBD2. Trimming cost V 5 bases and J 5 bases; bases outside gene matches: 5. This CDR3 is 15 amino acids long. From germline, CDR1 is SGHVS and CDR2 FQNEAQ. The CDR3 coding sequence is TGTGCCAGCAGCGTACTTAGCGGGGGGGACAATGAGCAGTTCTTC. It yields the protein CASSVLSGGDNEQFF. Combining the CDR3 with reference TRBV7-8 and TRBJ2-1 gives the whole variable domain GAGVSQSPRYKVAKRGQDVALRCDPISGHVSLFWYQQALGQGPEFLTYFQNEAQLDKSGLPSDRFFAERPEGSVSTLKIQRTQQEDSAVYLCASSVLSGGDNEQFFGPGTRLTVL.

V gene TRBV12-3 or TRBV12-4 combines with J gene TRBJ1-5; D uncertain. The CDR3 is 11 residues long. Trimming left V 7 bases short and J 6 bases short, with 7 bases between. CDR3 region: CASMRGQPQHF. As DNA, the CDR3 is TGTGCCAGCATGCGAGGTCAGCCCCAGCATTTT.

This clonotype has more than one count but fewer than ten. The CDR3, as DNA: TGCAGTGCCGAAAGGCGGGAAAAACTGTTTTTT. This sequence encodes CSAERREKLFF. The chain is built from TRBV20-1 and TRBJ1-4; D gene uncertain. This CDR3 spans 11 amino acids. In germline, CDR1 is DFQATT, CDR2 SNEGSKA (reference sequence). Trimming left V 6 bases short and J 8 bases short, with 10 bases between.

V and J are TRBV6-1 and TRBJ2-4, with D possibly TRBD2 on 5 matching bases. The closer fit of TRBJ2-5 to the DNA end suggests the J call may be wrong. Per the germline V gene, CDR1 is MNHNS and CDR2 is SASEGT. This CDR3 is built from 13 residues. The CDR3 protein is CASTGRGQETQYF. The CDR3 coding sequence is TGTGCCAGCACCGGACGGGGCCAAGAGACCCAGTACTTC.

This clonotype has more than one count but fewer than ten. The chain employs TRBV29-1 and TRBJ2-7; 7 bases match TRBD2. Unmatched junction bases numbered 3, after V lost 6 bases and J lost 4 bases. Germline CDR1 SQVTM, CDR2 ANQGSEA. The CDR3 has 11 residues. CDR3 residues: CSVRLAYEQYF. Here the CDR3 DNA reads TGCAGCGTGAGACTAGCATACGAGCAGTACTTC.

This clonotype was observed a handful of times. CDR3 nucleotides: TGTGCCAGCAGTTTATCGACAGAGCTCTATGGCTACACCTTC. Protein: CASSLSTELYGYTF. The V and J genes are TRBV27 and TRBJ1-2; possible D gene TRBD1, 5 bases. Germline CDR1 MNHEY, CDR2 SMNVEV (reference sequence). The CDR3 extends over 14 amino acids. With 0 bases removed from V and 4 bases from J, the gap between germline ends came to 9 bases.

CDR3 sequence: CASSYSRLTNYEQYF. The DNA for the CDR3 is TGTGCCAGCAGTTACAGCAGGCTAACCAACTACGAGCAGTACTTC. V usage is TRBV28 and J usage is TRBJ2-7, with D hard to call. Germline CDR1 reads MDHEN; CDR2 reads SYDVKM. The V end lost 4 bases, the J end lost 3 bases, and 16 bases lay between the germline ends. CDR3 length: 15 amino acids.

This chain links TRBV28 with TRBJ2-3, with 9 bases identical to TRBD2. V trimming: 11 bases; J trimming: 7 bases; junction bases outside the gene matches: 13. The CDR3 extends over 14 amino acids. The germline V gene encodes CDR1 MDHEN and CDR2 SYDVKM. The CDR3 sequence: CAGRAGGAPNTQYF. As DNA, the CDR3 is TGTGCCGGTAGGGCGGGGGGGGCCCCGAATACGCAGTATTTT.